The 30 T cell receptor beta chains reported below all come from one sample, sequenced in a study of T cell responses to AZD1222 COVID-19 vaccine. Assay: immunoSEQ multiplex PCR; the TCRdb copy retains only in-frame clones and omits some. The sample carries 100,000 to 150,000 clones, about 89% recorded once. The source material was peripheral blood, sampled on day 0 of AZD1222 vaccination. All receptors come from an adult in good health.

CDR3 loop: CASRKAGTDGNTIYF. The CDR3, as DNA: TGTGCCAGCAGAAAAGCCGGGACAGATGGAAACACCATATATTTT. The chain combines TRBV28 with TRBJ1-3, with 7 positions matching TRBD1. CDR1 is MDHEN and CDR2 is SYDVKM in the germline V gene. V dropped 6 bases and J dropped 3; count of bases not matched to a gene: 8. The CDR3 has 15 residues.

This clone has only one observation. V is TRBV5-6 and J is TRBJ2-3, with D maybe TRBD1 (5 bases). This CDR3 is 13 amino acids long. Trimming took 4 bases from V and 4 from J, leaving 10 bases between them. Germline lookup yields CDR1 SGHDT and CDR2 YYEEEE. The CDR3 protein is CASSPRGPDTQYF. CDR3 nucleotides: TGTGCCAGCAGCCCAAGGGGCCCAGATACGCAGTATTTT.

V and J are TRBV7-9 and TRBJ2-7; D remains unclear. Germline CDR1 SEHNR, CDR2 FQNEAQ (reference sequence). V dropped 6 bases and J dropped 0 bases, with 6 bases sitting between them. The CDR3 runs 12 residues. The CDR3 nucleotides are TGTGCCAGCAGAGGTGGCTCCTACGAGCAGTACTTC. This encodes CASRGGSYEQYF.

The chain uses TRBV5-4 and TRBJ1-1; 11 nucleotides align to TRBD1. The germline V gene has CDR1 SGHNT and CDR2 YYREEE (reference sequence). The ends lost 5 bases at V and 0 bases at J; junction bases unmatched: 9. The CDR3 runs to 17 residues. This CDR3 is CASSYGQGAGMNTEAFF. The DNA for the CDR3 is TGTGCCAGCAGTTACGGACAGGGGGCCGGGATGAACACTGAAGCTTTCTTT.

This chain links TRBV30 with TRBJ1-1, with D possibly TRBD1 on 5 matching bases. V was clipped by 7 bases and J by 6 bases, with 21 bases between them. This CDR3 has 14 amino acids. Germline CDR1 reads GTSNPN; CDR2 reads SVGIG (reference sequence). For the CDR3, the DNA is TGTGCCTACGGAACAGGCTTGATACTCCCTGAAGCTTTCTTT. Its protein is CAYGTGLILPEAFF.

This clone came up once. This chain links TRBV30 with TRBJ2-1; D is possibly TRBD2 (5 bases). The CDR3 loop spans 13 amino acids. CDR1 is GTSNPN, CDR2 SVGIG, per germline (reference sequence). V was trimmed by 4 bases and J by 3 bases, leaving 10 bases between them. For the CDR3, the DNA is TGTGCCTGGAATCCCCGGGACTACAATGAGCAGTTCTTC. The encoded protein is CAWNPRDYNEQFF.

The sample holds one count of this clone. The chain links TRBV3-1 (or the pseudogene TRBV3-2) to TRBJ2-5; D is unclear. The CDR3 covers 14 residues. The V gene's germline CDR1 is LGHDT and CDR2 YNNKEL (reference sequence). Between the trimmed V and J ends, which lost 1 base and 2 bases, there was a span of 8 bases. CDR3 sequence: CASSQVNVQETQYF. CDR3 sequence (DNA): TGTGCCAGCAGCCAAGTTAACGTTCAAGAGACCCAGTACTTC.

This chain connects TRBV11-2 to TRBJ2-7; 9 positions match TRBD1. The V and J ends lost 2 bases and 5 bases, in that order; junction bases with no gene match: 7. Germline assignment: CDR1 SGHAT and CDR2 FQNNGV. CDR3 size: 15 residues. The CDR3, as DNA: TGTGCCAGCAGCTTACCCTGGACAGGGGTCCACGAGCAGTACTTC. It yields the protein CASSLPWTGVHEQYF.

CDR3 protein: CATSSPSAGGPYTQYF. For the CDR3, the DNA is TGTGCCACCAGTTCCCCCTCAGCGGGAGGGCCATATACGCAGTATTTT. V and J are TRBV24-1 and TRBJ2-3, with 10 bases fitting TRBD2. V was pared by 6 bases and J by 7 bases, with 12 bases of the junction left unmatched. This CDR3 is built from 16 residues. CDR1 and CDR2 from the germline V gene are KGHDR and SFDVKD.

J is TRBJ1-5 and V is TRBV6-5; D gene uncertain. This CDR3 region has 14 residues. Trimming shortened V by 6 bases and J by 3 bases, and 12 bases separated the two germline ends. From germline, CDR1 is MNHEY and CDR2 SVGAGI. DNA of the CDR3: TGTGCCAGCAGCCCGGATTCGTTCAATCAGCCCCAGCATTTT. The encoded protein is CASSPDSFNQPQHF.

J is TRBJ2-7 and V is TRBV7-9; D remains unclear. The germline V gene encodes CDR1 SEHNR and CDR2 FQNEAQ (reference sequence). The CDR3 loop spans 14 amino acids. Trimming removed 3 bases at V and 0 bases at J, with 9 bases between. The DNA of the CDR3 is TGTGCCAGCAGCTTCCCCCTCCTCTCCTACGAGCAGTACTTC. Its protein is CASSFPLLSYEQYF.

This chain joins TRBV29-1 and TRBJ2-7; 8 bases fit TRBD1. CDR1 and CDR2 from the germline V gene are SQVTM and ANQGSEA. V dropped 6 bases and J dropped 2; count of bases not matched to a gene: 3. This CDR3 is 12 amino acids long. The CDR3 DNA reads TGCAGCGTGGCGACAGGGGCCTACGAGCAGTACTTC. It specifies CSVATGAYEQYF.

This chain uses TRBV19 with TRBJ2-2, with 9 bases matching TRBD1. Germline trimming cut 6 bases from V and 6 bases from J; bases unmatched to any gene: 5. Germline-derived CDR1 and CDR2 are LNHDA and SQIVND (reference sequence). The CDR3 has 14 amino acids. The CDR3 DNA is TGTGCCAGTAGCCCGGGACAGGGAGCCGGGGAGCTGTTTTTT. Protein sequence: CASSPGQGAGELFF.

V gene TRBV18 combines with J gene TRBJ2-2; the D call may be TRBD1 or TRBD2 (6 bases each). Germline V gene sequence: CDR1 KGHSH, CDR2 LQKENI. This CDR3 is built from 15 residues. With 6 bases removed from V and 3 bases from J, the gap between germline ends came to 14 bases. CDR3 DNA: TGTGCCAGCTCCAAGGCCGGGGGCGACACCGGGGAGCTGTTTTTT. As protein: CASSKAGGDTGELFF.

The chain recombines TRBV18 with TRBJ1-2, with D tentatively TRBD1 (6 bases). This CDR3 contains 15 residues. Germline CDR1 KGHSH, CDR2 LQKENI. V was cut by 4 bases and J by 5 bases, with 17 bases left in between. CDR3 protein: CASSLGQQLSYGYTF. In nucleotides, the CDR3 is TGTGCCAGCTCACTAGGACAGCAATTGTCTTATGGCTACACCTTC.

The gene calls are TRBV21-1 and TRBJ2-7; the table names TRBD2, a call not compared with the DNA. TRBV21-1 is assigned pseudogene status. CDR3 length: 16 amino acids. The CDR3 is CASSKASGTGSYEQYF. The DNA of the CDR3 is TGTGCCAGCAGCAAAGCGTCCGGGACTGGCTCCTACGAGCAGTACTTC.

V is TRBV10-3 and J is TRBJ1-6; 9 bases align to TRBD1. CDR1 ENHRY and CDR2 SYGVKD come from the germline V gene. J gave up 4 bases and V 2 bases, and 3 bases lay outside the gene matches. The CDR3 runs 16 residues. The CDR3 region is CAISEPGQGYNSPLHF. The CDR3 region has the DNA TGTGCCATCAGTGAGCCGGGACAGGGATATAATTCACCCCTCCACTTT.

The chain links TRBV4-3 to TRBJ1-2; D gene unclear. The V end lost 0 bases, the J end lost 0 bases, and 8 bases lay between the germline ends. The CDR3 extends over 15 amino acids. The germline V gene encodes CDR1 LGHNA and CDR2 YSLEER. CDR3 in DNA: TGCGCCAGCAGCCAAGATCTCGGGGCTAACTATGGCTACACCTTC. The encoded protein is CASSQDLGANYGYTF.

This sequence joins TRBV19 and TRBJ2-2; 8 bases are a match to TRBD1. The V and J ends lost 6 bases and 4 bases, in that order; junction bases with no gene match: 7. The CDR3 is 15 amino acids. Germline-derived CDR1 and CDR2 are LNHDA and SQIVND (reference sequence). The CDR3: CASSPTTGGTGELFF. The CDR3 bases are TGTGCCAGTAGCCCTACCACAGGGGGCACCGGGGAGCTGTTTTTT.

The chain uses TRBV6-2 or TRBV6-3 and TRBJ1-5, with 8 bases fitting TRBD1. Germline values: CDR1 MNHEY, CDR2 SVGEGT. This CDR3 contains 16 residues. The V and J ends lost 3 bases and 5 bases, in that order; junction bases with no gene match: 9. This CDR3 is CASSYGSGTGYQPQHF. The CDR3 DNA reads TGTGCCAGCAGTTATGGATCCGGGACAGGATATCAGCCCCAGCATTTT.

This clone has more than one count but fewer than ten. This rearrangement joins TRBV7-8 to TRBJ1-1, with D unclear. Looked up from germline, CDR1 is SGHVS and CDR2 is FQNEAQ. CDR3 length: 14 amino acids. Trimming removed 4 bases at V and 1 base at J, with 10 bases between. This CDR3 reads CASSSPRANTEAFF. In nucleotides, the CDR3 is TGTGCCAGCAGCTCTCCCAGAGCGAACACTGAAGCTTTCTTT.

The chain recombines TRBV28 with TRBJ2-7; D not resolved. Trimming left V 3 bases short and J 6 bases short, with 6 bases between. CDR3 length equals 11 residues. CDR1 and CDR2 (germline): MDHEN, SYDVKM. The CDR3: CASSFGPEQYF. The CDR3 DNA reads TGTGCCAGCAGTTTTGGGCCCGAGCAGTACTTC.

The chain employs TRBV5-1 and TRBJ1-6; possible D gene TRBD1, 6 bases. Germline CDR1 reads SGHRS; CDR2 reads YFSETQ. With 3 bases removed from V and 5 bases from J, the gap between germline ends came to 12 bases. This CDR3 comprises 15 residues. CDR3 in amino acids: CASSSSGEDNSPLHF. In DNA, the CDR3 is TGCGCCAGCAGCTCGTCAGGGGAGGATAATTCACCCCTCCACTTT.

The V gene is TRBV5-1, the J gene TRBJ2-3, with 14 bases lining up with TRBD2. The germline V gene encodes CDR1 SGHRS and CDR2 YFSETQ. The CDR3 is 17 amino acids. V lost 3 bases, J lost 2 bases, and 5 bases stayed unmatched. The CDR3 nucleotides are TGCGCCAGCAGCTCCGGGACTAGCGGGAGCATCACAGATACGCAGTATTTT. Translating gives CASSSGTSGSITDTQYF.

V usage is TRBV27 and J usage is TRBJ2-7, with 14 nucleotides matching TRBD2. This CDR3 has 16 amino acids. Losses at the gene ends were 5 bases for V and 5 bases for J; bases not matched to a gene: 8. The germline CDR1 and CDR2 sequences are MNHEY and SMNVEV (reference sequence). CDR3 protein: CASSLGTSGSSDEQYF. CDR3 coding DNA: TGTGCCAGCAGTCTCGGGACTAGCGGGAGTTCCGACGAGCAGTACTTC.

This chain connects TRBV6-5 to TRBJ2-6; D is possibly TRBD1 (5 bases). CDR3 length: 16 residues. The germline V gene has CDR1 MNHEY and CDR2 SVGAGI. The V end lost 2 bases, the J end lost 1 base, and 9 bases lay between the germline ends. The CDR3 bases are TGTGCCAGCAGTTACAGCCGACAGTCTGGGGCCAACGTCCTGACTTTC. Encoded protein: CASSYSRQSGANVLTF.

The chain uses TRBV19 and TRBJ1-1; D is possibly TRBD1 (5 bases). Germline CDR1 LNHDA, CDR2 SQIVND (reference sequence). V shed 1 base and J shed 6 bases, with 15 bases lying between them. CDR3 length: 15 amino acids. For the CDR3, the DNA is TGTGCCAGTAGTATAGGTGGACGGGGCACCGCTGAAGCTTTCTTT. As protein: CASSIGGRGTAEAFF. Variable domain in full (rest from reference TRBV19 and TRBJ1-1): DGGITQSPKYLFRKEGQNVTLSCEQNLNHDAMYWYRQDPGQGLRLIYYSQIVNDFQKGDIAEGYSVSREKKESFPLTVTSAQKNPTAFYLCASSIGGRGTAEAFFGQGTRLTVV.

The chain has TRBV10-3 and TRBJ2-1; 11 nucleotides align to TRBD2. Trimming at V came to 4 bases and at J to 9 bases, leaving 5 bases not matched to a gene. The CDR3 runs 14 residues. CDR1 ENHRY and CDR2 SYGVKD come from the germline V gene. CDR3 sequence reads: CAISVRLAGGEQFF. Written as DNA, the CDR3 is TGTGCCATCAGTGTCCGGCTAGCGGGAGGTGAGCAGTTCTTC.

The chain has TRBV5-4 and TRBJ2-7; D is undetermined. Germline CDR1 is SGHNT and CDR2 is YYREEE (reference sequence). V was shortened by 4 bases and J by 2 bases, with 7 bases between the two germline ends. CDR3 length: 12 amino acids. The CDR3 nucleotides read TGTGCCAGCAGCCTGAATGCCTACGAGCAGTACTTC. Residues: CASSLNAYEQYF. Using reference TRBV5-4 and TRBJ2-7 for the parts outside the CDR3, the full variable domain is ETGVTQSPTHLIKTRGQQVTLRCSSQSGHNTVSWYQQALGQGPQFIFQYYREEENGRGNFPPRFSGLQFPNYSSELNVNALELDDSALYLCASSLNAYEQYFGPGTRLTVT.

The V gene is TRBV24-1, the J gene TRBJ2-7; tentatively, D is TRBD1 or TRBD2 (5 bases each). CDR3 size: 16 residues. V lost 2 bases and J 9 bases, leaving 22 bases between the germline ends. CDR1 and CDR2 from the germline V gene are KGHDR and SFDVKD. This chain's CDR3 is CATSDSMMVGDGRQYF. The CDR3 nucleotides read TGTGCCACCAGTGATTCCATGATGGTGGGGGACGGCCGGCAGTACTTC.